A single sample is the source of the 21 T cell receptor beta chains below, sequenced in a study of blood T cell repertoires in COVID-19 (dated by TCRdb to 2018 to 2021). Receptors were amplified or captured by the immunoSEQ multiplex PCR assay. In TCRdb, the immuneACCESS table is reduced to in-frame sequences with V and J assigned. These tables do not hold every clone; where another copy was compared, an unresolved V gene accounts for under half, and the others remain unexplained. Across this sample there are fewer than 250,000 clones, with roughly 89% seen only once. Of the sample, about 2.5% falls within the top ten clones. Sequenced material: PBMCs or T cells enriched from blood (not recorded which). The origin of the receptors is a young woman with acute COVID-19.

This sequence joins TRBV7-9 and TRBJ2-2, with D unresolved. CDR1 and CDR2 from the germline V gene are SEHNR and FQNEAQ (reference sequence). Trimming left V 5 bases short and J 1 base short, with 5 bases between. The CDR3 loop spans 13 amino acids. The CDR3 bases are TGTGCCAGCAGCCCGGTGAACACCGGGGAGCTGTTTTTT. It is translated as CASSPVNTGELFF.

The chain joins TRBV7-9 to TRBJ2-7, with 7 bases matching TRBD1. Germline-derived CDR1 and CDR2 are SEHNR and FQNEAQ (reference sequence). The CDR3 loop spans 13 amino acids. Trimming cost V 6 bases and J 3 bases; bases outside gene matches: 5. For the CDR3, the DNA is TGTGCCAGCAGGCCCACAGGGGTCTACGAGCAGTACTTC. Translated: CASRPTGVYEQYF.

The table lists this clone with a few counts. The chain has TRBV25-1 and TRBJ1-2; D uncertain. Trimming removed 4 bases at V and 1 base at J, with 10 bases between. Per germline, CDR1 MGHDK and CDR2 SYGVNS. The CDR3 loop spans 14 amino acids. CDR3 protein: CASSVAGFNYGYTF. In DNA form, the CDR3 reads TGTGCCAGCAGTGTGGCGGGGTTTAACTATGGCTACACCTTC.

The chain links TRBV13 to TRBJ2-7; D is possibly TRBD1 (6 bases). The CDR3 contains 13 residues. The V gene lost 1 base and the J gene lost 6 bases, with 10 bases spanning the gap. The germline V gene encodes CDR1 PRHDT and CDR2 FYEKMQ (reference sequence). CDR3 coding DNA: TGTGCCAGCAGCTTAGACAGGGCCGGCGAGCAGTACTTC. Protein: CASSLDRAGEQYF.

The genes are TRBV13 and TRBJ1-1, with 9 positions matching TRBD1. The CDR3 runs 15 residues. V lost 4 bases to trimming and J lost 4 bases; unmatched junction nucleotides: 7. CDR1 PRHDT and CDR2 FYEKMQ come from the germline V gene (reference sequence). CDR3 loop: CASSSRTGAVTEAFF. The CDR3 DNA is TGTGCCAGCAGCTCTCGGACAGGGGCCGTCACTGAAGCTTTCTTT.

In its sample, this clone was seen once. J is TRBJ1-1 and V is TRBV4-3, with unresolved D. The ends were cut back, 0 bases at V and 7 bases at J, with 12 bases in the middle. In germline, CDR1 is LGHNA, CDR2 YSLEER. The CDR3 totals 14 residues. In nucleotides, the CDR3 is TGCGCCAGCAGCCAAGACCCGGTGCGGGTTGAAGCTTTCTTT. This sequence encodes CASSQDPVRVEAFF.

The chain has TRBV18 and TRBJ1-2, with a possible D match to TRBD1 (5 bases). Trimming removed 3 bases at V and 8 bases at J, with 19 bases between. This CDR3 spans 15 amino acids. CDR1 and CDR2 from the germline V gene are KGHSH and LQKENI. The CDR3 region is CASSPRSGGDEGYTF. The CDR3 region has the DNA TGTGCCAGCTCACCCCGGTCCGGAGGGGATGAAGGCTACACCTTC.

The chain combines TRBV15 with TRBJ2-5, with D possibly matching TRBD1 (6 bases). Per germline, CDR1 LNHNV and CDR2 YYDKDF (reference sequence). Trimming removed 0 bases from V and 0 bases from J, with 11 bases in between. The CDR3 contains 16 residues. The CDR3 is CATSRERQDHQETQYF. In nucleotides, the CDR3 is TGTGCCACCAGCAGAGAAAGACAGGATCACCAAGAGACCCAGTACTTC.

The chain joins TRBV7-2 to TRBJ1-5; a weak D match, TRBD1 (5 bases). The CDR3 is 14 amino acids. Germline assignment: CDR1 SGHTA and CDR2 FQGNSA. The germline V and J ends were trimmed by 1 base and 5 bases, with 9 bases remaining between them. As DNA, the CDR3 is TGTGCCAGCAGCTTAGAATGGGGGGATCAGCCCCAGCATTTT. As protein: CASSLEWGDQPQHF.

Here the CDR3 reads CASSQQTGESYEQYF. DNA for the CDR3: TGCGCCAGCAGCCAACAAACAGGGGAATCCTACGAGCAGTACTTC. The chain combines TRBV4-1 with TRBJ2-7; the match to TRBD1 covers 7 bases. The CDR3 loop spans 15 amino acids. The V and J ends lost 2 bases and 1 base, in that order; junction bases with no gene match: 5. CDR1 is MGHRA, CDR2 YSYEKL, per germline.

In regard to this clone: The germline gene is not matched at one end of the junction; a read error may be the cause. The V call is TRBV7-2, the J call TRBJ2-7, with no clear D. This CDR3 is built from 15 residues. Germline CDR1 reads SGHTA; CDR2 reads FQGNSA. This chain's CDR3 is CASSYQSSLSDEQYF. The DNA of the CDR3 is TGTGCCAGCAGCTATCAGTCATCCCTCTCCGACGAGCAGTACTTC.

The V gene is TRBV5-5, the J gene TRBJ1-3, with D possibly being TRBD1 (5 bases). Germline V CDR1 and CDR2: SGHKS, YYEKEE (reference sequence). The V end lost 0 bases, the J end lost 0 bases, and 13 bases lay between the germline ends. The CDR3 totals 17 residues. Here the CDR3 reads CASSLVGALYSGNTIYF. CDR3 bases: TGTGCCAGCAGCTTGGTAGGGGCCCTTTACTCTGGAAACACCATATATTTT.

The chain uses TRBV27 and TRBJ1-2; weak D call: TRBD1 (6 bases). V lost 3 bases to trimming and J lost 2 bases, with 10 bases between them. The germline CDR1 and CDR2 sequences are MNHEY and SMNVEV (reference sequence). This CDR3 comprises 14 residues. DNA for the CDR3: TGTGCCAGCAGTTTCGCAGGGGCCAACTATGGCTACACCTTC. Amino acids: CASSFAGANYGYTF.

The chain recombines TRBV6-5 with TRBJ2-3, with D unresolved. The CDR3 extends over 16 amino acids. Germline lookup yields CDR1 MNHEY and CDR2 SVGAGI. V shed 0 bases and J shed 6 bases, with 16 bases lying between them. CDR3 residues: CASSYSMGNRPDTQYF. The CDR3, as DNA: TGTGCCAGCAGTTACTCGATGGGCAATCGCCCGGATACGCAGTATTTT.

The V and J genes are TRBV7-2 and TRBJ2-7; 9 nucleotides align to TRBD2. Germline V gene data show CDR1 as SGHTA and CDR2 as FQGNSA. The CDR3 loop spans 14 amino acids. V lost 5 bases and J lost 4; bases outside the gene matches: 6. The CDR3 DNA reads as TGTGCCAGCAGCCCCGGGACTAGCCCATACGAGCAGTACTTC. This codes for CASSPGTSPYEQYF.

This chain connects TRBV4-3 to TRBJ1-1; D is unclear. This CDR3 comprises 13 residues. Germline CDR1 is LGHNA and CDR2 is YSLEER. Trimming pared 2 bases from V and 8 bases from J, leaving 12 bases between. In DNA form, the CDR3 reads TGCGCCAGCAGCCAACCAGGAGGGAAGGAAGCTTTCTTT. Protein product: CASSQPGGKEAFF.

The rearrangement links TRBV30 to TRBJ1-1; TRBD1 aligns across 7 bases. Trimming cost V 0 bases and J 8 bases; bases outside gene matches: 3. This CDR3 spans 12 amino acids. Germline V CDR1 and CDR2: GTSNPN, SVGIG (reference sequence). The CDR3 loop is CAWSVSGGEAFF. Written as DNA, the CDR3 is TGTGCCTGGAGTGTGTCAGGGGGGGAAGCTTTCTTT.

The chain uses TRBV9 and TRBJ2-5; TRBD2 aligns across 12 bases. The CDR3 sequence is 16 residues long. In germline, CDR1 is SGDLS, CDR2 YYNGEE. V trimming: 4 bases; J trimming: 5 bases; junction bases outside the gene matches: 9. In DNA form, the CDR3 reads TGTGCCAGCAGCTCCGCTAGCGGGGGGGCCGGGGAGACCCAGTACTTC. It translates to CASSSASGGAGETQYF.

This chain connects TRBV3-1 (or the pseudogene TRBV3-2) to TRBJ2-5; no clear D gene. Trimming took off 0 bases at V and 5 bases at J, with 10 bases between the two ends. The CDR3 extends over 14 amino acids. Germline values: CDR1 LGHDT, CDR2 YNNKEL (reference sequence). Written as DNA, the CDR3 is TGTGCCAGCAGCCAAGATCATAGCCGCGAGACCCAGTACTTC. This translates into CASSQDHSRETQYF.

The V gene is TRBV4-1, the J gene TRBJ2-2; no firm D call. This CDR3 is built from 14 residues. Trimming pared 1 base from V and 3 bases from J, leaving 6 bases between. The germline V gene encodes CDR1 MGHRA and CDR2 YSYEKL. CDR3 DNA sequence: TGCGCCAGCAGCCAAGTCCCAGACACCGGGGAGCTGTTTTTT. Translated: CASSQVPDTGELFF.

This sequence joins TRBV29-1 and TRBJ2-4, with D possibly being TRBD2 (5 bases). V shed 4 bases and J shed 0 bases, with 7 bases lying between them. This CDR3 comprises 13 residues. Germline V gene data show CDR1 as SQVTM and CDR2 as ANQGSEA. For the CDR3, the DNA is TGCAGCGTTGGGGAGTTAGCCAAAAACATTCAGTACTTC. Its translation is CSVGELAKNIQYF.